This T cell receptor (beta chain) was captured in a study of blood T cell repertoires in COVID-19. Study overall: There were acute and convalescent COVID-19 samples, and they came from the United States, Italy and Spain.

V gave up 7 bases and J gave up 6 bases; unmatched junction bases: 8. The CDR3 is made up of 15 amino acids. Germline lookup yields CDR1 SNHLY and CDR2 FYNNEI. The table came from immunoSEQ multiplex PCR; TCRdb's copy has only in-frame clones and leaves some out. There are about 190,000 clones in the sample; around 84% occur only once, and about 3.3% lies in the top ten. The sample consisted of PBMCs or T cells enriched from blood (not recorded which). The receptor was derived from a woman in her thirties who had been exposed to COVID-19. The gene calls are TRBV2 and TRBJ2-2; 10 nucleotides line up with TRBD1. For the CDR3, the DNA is TGTGCCAGCAAGACCGGGACAGGGGTGTCCGGGGAGCTGTTTTTT. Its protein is CASKTGTGVSGELFF.